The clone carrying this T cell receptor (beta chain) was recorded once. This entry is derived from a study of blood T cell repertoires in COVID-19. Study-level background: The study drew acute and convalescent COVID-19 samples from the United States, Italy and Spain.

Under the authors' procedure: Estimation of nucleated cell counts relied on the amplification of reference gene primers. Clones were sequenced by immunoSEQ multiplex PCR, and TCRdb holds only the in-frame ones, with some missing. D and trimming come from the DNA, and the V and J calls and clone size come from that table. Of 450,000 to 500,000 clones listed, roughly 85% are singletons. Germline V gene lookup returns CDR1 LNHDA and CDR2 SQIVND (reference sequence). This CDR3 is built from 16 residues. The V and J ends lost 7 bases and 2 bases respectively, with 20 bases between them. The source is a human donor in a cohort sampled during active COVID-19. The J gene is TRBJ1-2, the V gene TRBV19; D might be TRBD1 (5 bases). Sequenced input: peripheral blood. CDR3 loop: CASTILAGGGNYGYTF. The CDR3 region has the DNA TGTGCCAGTACCATCCTTGCCGGGGGGGGAAACTATGGCTACACCTTC.